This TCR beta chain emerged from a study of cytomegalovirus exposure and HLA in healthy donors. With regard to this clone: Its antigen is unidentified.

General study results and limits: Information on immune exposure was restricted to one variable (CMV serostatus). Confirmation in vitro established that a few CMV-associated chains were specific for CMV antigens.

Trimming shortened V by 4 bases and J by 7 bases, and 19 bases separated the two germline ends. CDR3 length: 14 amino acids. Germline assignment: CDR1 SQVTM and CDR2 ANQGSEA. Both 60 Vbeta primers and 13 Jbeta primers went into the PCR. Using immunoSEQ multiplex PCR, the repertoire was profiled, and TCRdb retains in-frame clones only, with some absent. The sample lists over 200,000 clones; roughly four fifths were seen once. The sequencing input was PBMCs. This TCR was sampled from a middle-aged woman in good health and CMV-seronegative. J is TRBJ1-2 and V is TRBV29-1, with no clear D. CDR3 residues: CSVGPGSGLGGYTF. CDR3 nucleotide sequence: TGCAGCGTTGGTCCGGGTTCGGGTCTGGGTGGCTACACCTTC.